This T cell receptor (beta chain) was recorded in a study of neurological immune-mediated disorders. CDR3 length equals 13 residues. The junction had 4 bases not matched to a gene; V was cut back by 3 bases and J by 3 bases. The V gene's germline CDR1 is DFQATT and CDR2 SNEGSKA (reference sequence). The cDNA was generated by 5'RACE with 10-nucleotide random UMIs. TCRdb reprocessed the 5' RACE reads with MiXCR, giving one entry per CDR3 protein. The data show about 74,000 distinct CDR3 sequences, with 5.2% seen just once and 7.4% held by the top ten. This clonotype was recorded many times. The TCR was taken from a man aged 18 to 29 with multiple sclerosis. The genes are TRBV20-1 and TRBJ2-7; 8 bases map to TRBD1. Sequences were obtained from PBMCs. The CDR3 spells CSASRGQVYEQYF. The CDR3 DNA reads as TGCAGTGCTAGTCGGGGACAGGTCTACGAGCAGTACTTC.